This entry lists 19 T cell receptor beta chains sequenced from one sample in a study of blood T cell repertoires in COVID-19. Sequencing was performed with immunoSEQ multiplex PCR; in TCRdb, only in-frame clones are kept and a portion is missing. This sample has 250,000 to 350,000 clones; about four fifths occur once, and the top ten carry roughly 1.5%. The sequencing sample was made of peripheral blood. Receptors were obtained from a human donor with COVID-19, enrolled during active disease. The donor label of this sample is uncertain.

V gene TRBV10-3 combines with J gene TRBJ1-5; TRBD1 aligns across 7 bases. Trimming at V came to 4 bases and at J to 3 bases, leaving 3 bases not matched to a gene. Germline lookup yields CDR1 ENHRY and CDR2 SYGVKD. The CDR3 is 14 amino acids. The CDR3 DNA follows: TGTGCCATCAGTGCCGGGACAGACAATCAGCCCCAGCATTTT. Residues: CAISAGTDNQPQHF.

The chain is built from TRBV28 and TRBJ2-7; D may be TRBD1 (5 bases). The CDR3 is 14 amino acids. Trimming pared 4 bases from V and 0 bases from J, leaving 10 bases between. Germline loops: CDR1 MDHEN, CDR2 SYDVKM. The DNA of the CDR3 is TGTGCCAGCAGTTCCAGGGCTACCTCCTACGAGCAGTACTTC. Its translation: CASSSRATSYEQYF.

The gene calls are TRBV10-2 and TRBJ1-6, with D unresolved. This CDR3 region has 14 residues. V was cut by 0 bases and J by 10 bases, with 10 bases left in between. The V gene's germline CDR1 is WSHSY and CDR2 SAAADI. The CDR3 DNA follows: TGCGCCAGCAGTGAGTCAGCTGGTCGGTCACCCCTCCACTTT. Amino acid sequence: CASSESAGRSPLHF.

The chain's CDR3 is CASSLQLQGRNEKLFF. Here the CDR3 DNA reads TGTGCCAGCAGCCTACAATTACAGGGGAGGAATGAAAAACTGTTTTTT. The V gene is TRBV5-4, the J gene TRBJ1-4; 7 positions match TRBD1. The germline gives CDR1 SGHNT, CDR2 YYREEE (reference sequence). The V gene end was trimmed by 4 bases and the J gene end by 5 bases; junction bases not matched to a gene: 11. The CDR3 runs to 16 residues.

This clone appeared a few times. The J gene is TRBJ1-6, the V gene TRBV21-1; the table names TRBD1, a call not compared with the DNA. TRBV21-1 is designated a pseudogene. The CDR3 is 15 amino acids. In nucleotides, the CDR3 is TGTGCCAGCAATACAGGGAGCTCCTATAATTCACCCCTCCACTTT. Translating it yields CASNTGSSYNSPLHF.

The chain is built from TRBV5-1 and TRBJ2-1, with a weak D call TRBD1 (5 bases). Per germline, CDR1 SGHRS and CDR2 YFSETQ. Trimming pared 2 bases from V and 0 bases from J, leaving 12 bases between. This CDR3 region has 16 residues. CDR3 bases: TGCGCCAGCAGCTTAGAAAGGGGTTTCTCCTACAATGAGCAGTTCTTC. It is translated as CASSLERGFSYNEQFF.

The gene calls are TRBV7-2 and TRBJ2-7; 8 bases fit TRBD1. The CDR3 loop spans 13 amino acids. V lost 3 bases and J lost 6; bases outside the gene matches: 4. The V gene's germline CDR1 is SGHTA and CDR2 FQGNSA. CDR3 loop: CASSFGQGAEQYF. The CDR3 nucleotides are TGTGCCAGCAGCTTCGGACAGGGAGCCGAGCAGTACTTC.

The chain couples TRBV7-3 to TRBJ2-1; the match to TRBD2 covers 10 bases. From germline, CDR1 is SGHTA and CDR2 FQGTGA. With 1 base clipped from V and 6 bases from J, the junction kept 6 bases outside the gene matches. The CDR3 runs 16 residues. CDR3 nucleotides: TGTGCCAGCAGCTTAAACGCCGGACTAGCGGCCAATGAGCAGTTCTTC. It encodes CASSLNAGLAANEQFF.

V is TRBV5-1 and J is TRBJ1-4; TRBD1 is a possible D gene (6 bases). The germline V gene encodes CDR1 SGHRS and CDR2 YFSETQ. This CDR3 has 14 amino acids. V was shortened by 5 bases and J by 4 bases, with 12 bases between the two germline ends. CDR3 protein: CASSPDSNNEKLFF. The CDR3 nucleotides read TGCGCCAGCAGTCCGGACAGCAATAATGAAAAACTGTTTTTT.

The chain links TRBV30 to TRBJ1-2, with 9 nucleotides matching TRBD1. The CDR3 has 15 residues. The trim removed 3 bases at V and 8 bases at J, leaving 13 bases unmatched. Germline V gene sequence: CDR1 GTSNPN, CDR2 SVGIG (reference sequence). CDR3 bases: TGTGCCTGGAGGCATTACGGGACAGGGAGGCAAGGCTACACCTTC. Its translation is CAWRHYGTGRQGYTF.

The table lists this clone with a count of one. This chain links TRBV19 with TRBJ2-5; D is possibly TRBD1 (6 bases). V lost 8 bases and J lost 2, with 18 bases in between. This CDR3 is 15 amino acids long. Germline CDR1 LNHDA, CDR2 SQIVND (reference sequence). CDR3 sequence reads: CASGVGTLVQETQYF. The CDR3 region has the DNA TGTGCCAGTGGTGTCGGGACACTCGTACAAGAGACCCAGTACTTC.

The chain has TRBV3-1 (or the pseudogene TRBV3-2) and TRBJ2-7; D gene uncertain. Germline loops: CDR1 LGHDT, CDR2 YNNKEL (reference sequence). This CDR3 contains 12 residues. V lost 2 bases and J lost 3, with 5 bases in between. The CDR3 DNA reads as TGTGCCAGCAGCCAACTAAGCTACGAGCAGTACTTC. Translating it yields CASSQLSYEQYF.

The chain uses TRBV5-1 and TRBJ1-4, with D hard to call. The germline V gene encodes CDR1 SGHRS and CDR2 YFSETQ. With 4 bases removed from V and 7 bases from J, the gap between germline ends came to 11 bases. CDR3 length: 13 residues. CDR3 DNA sequence: TGCGCCAGCAGCCTGGATTCCGGTGAAAAACTGTTTTTT. This sequence encodes CASSLDSGEKLFF.

The rearrangement uses TRBV28 and TRBJ1-1, with no clear D. CDR1 and CDR2 (germline): MDHEN, SYDVKM. The V gene lost 5 bases and the J gene lost 6 bases, with 13 bases spanning the gap. This CDR3 comprises 13 residues. The CDR3 bases are TGTGCCAGCAGTCCAGAAGTATTCCCTGAAGCTTTCTTT. It is translated as CASSPEVFPEAFF. The entire variable domain, with the rest obtained from reference TRBV28 and TRBJ1-1, is as follows: DVKVTQSSRYLVKRTGEKVFLECVQDMDHENMFWYRQDPGLGLRLIYFSYDVKMKEKGDIPEGYSVSREKKERFSLILESASTNQTSMYLCASSPEVFPEAFFGQGTRLTVV.

This clone was seen just once. J is TRBJ2-4 and V is TRBV7-3, with D maybe TRBD1 (7 bases). In germline, CDR1 is SGHTA, CDR2 FQGTGA. The CDR3 loop spans 17 amino acids. Trimming removed 5 bases from V and 5 bases from J, with 22 bases in between. CDR3: CASSPRGGGTEQNIQYF. Here the CDR3 DNA reads TGTGCCAGCAGCCCCCGCGGAGGCGGGACAGAACAAAACATTCAGTACTTC.

The V gene is TRBV28, the J gene TRBJ2-7; 9 bases fit TRBD2. CDR1 is MDHEN, CDR2 SYDVKM, per germline. V was clipped by 5 bases and J by 2 bases; unmatched bases: 10. This CDR3 is 16 amino acids long. The CDR3 region is CASSDQTSGPTYEQYF. The CDR3 DNA sequence: TGTGCCAGCAGTGACCAAACTAGCGGGCCTACCTACGAGCAGTACTTC.

The chain joins TRBV3-1 (or the pseudogene TRBV3-2) to TRBJ2-3, with 7 bases lining up with TRBD1. Germline V lookup: CDR1 LGHDT, CDR2 YNNKEL (reference sequence). The CDR3 totals 15 residues. V lost 2 bases and J lost 3; bases outside the gene matches: 5. The CDR3 loop reads CASSQWDRSTDTQYF. The DNA for the CDR3 is TGTGCCAGCAGCCAATGGGACAGAAGTACAGATACGCAGTATTTT.

Written as DNA, the CDR3 is TGTGCCAGCAGCTGGAGCGGGAGGGAGTCTGGGGCCAACGTCCTGACTTTC. The encoded protein is CASSWSGRESGANVLTF. The chain combines TRBV7-3 with TRBJ2-6, with 10 bases aligning to TRBD2. After removal of 4 bases from V and 1 base from J, the junction contained 4 bases not matched to a gene. CDR1 SGHTA and CDR2 FQGTGA come from the germline V gene. The CDR3 covers 17 residues.

V usage is TRBV19 and J usage is TRBJ1-6, with D possibly matching TRBD1 (5 bases). The V gene's germline CDR1 is LNHDA and CDR2 SQIVND (reference sequence). CDR3 length equals 12 residues. V lost 5 bases, J lost 10 bases, and 9 bases lay in between. CDR3 DNA: TGTGCCAGTAGTTTCAGGGAATCACCCCTCCACTTT. Encoded protein: CASSFRESPLHF.